This TCR beta chain was observed in a study of cytomegalovirus exposure and HLA in healthy donors. Researchers ran the PCR with 60 Vbeta and 13 Jbeta primers. Here immunoSEQ multiplex PCR was the method, and the copy in TCRdb shows in-frame clones only, minus some. The sample records around 150,000 clones, roughly 80% being singletons. Germline V gives CDR1 MDHEN, CDR2 SYDVKM. Trimming shortened V by 2 bases and J by 6 bases, and 7 bases separated the two germline ends. The CDR3 totals 12 residues. This clone was seen only a few times. Its antigen is not identified. Points from the study as a whole: In a later analysis, an Asian-associated ancestry cluster reportedly showed fewer N-insertions than the roughly 730-donor mean. Altogether, 150 to 200 TCR beta chains were recorded as cytomegalovirus-associated. Follow-up analysis found HLA locus-dependent TCR association rates, highest for DRB1 and lowest for HLA-C.

V and J are TRBV28 and TRBJ1-2; D is unclear. The sample comprised PBMCs. The origin of this receptor is a man aged 30 to 45 in good health and CMV-seropositive. Here the CDR3 reads CASSLNKNGYTF. CDR3 nucleotide sequence: TGTGCCAGCAGTTTAAACAAGAATGGCTACACCTTC.